The source of this T cell receptor (beta chain) is a study of blood T cell repertoires in COVID-19. For the study at large: Acute and convalescent COVID-19 samples came from the United States, Italy and Spain.

Authors' processing steps: Estimates of nucleated cell counts were drawn from the amplification of reference gene primers. Clones were read by immunoSEQ multiplex PCR, and TCRdb kept only the in-frame ones, dropping some. V and J calls plus clone size are reproduced from that table; the DNA served to infer D and trimming. The sample has about 370,000 clones; roughly 89% are singletons. Germline lookup yields CDR1 SGHDT and CDR2 YYEEEE. V was pared by 3 bases and J by 4 bases, with 19 bases between. The CDR3 has 16 amino acids. Material for sequencing was peripheral blood. The rearrangement joins TRBV5-6 to TRBJ1-2, with a weak D call TRBD1 (6 bases). This TCR was sampled from a man aged 18 to 29 with active or convalescent COVID-19. CDR3: CASSWTLAGASYGYTF. The CDR3 coding sequence is TGTGCCAGCAGCTGGACCTTAGCGGGGGCGAGCTATGGCTACACCTTC.